Described below is a single T cell receptor beta chain sequence and its context. The authors' processing: Estimation of nucleated cell counts was performed using reference gene primer amplification. Clones were read by immunoSEQ multiplex PCR, and TCRdb kept only the in-frame ones, dropping some. V, J and clone size were drawn from that table, and D and trimming were deduced from the DNA. The table lists approximately 210,000 clones, roughly 94% of them singletons. This sample was taken from a study of blood T cell repertoires in COVID-19. On the study more broadly: From the United States, Italy and Spain came samples of acute and convalescent COVID-19. The analysed material was cDNA or gDNA that came from T cells, B-cell-depleted T cells, or PBMCs.

The CDR3 is 14 residues long. V shed 6 bases, J shed 1 base, and the junction held 6 bases outside the gene matches. The germline gives CDR1 WSHSY, CDR2 SAAADI. Sequenced sample: peripheral blood. This TCR came from a man aged 30 to 45 with acute or convalescent COVID-19. The chain links TRBV10-2 to TRBJ2-7; 7 nucleotides align to TRBD1. DNA for the CDR3: TGCGCCAGCAGCAGGACAGGTATTTCCTACGAGCAGTACTTC. Translated, it gives CASSRTGISYEQYF.